This TCR beta chain was sequenced in a study of shared clonotypes between healthy human individuals. Sequencing used immunoSEQ multiplex PCR; TCRdb keeps in-frame clones, though not all of them. The sample lists 950,000 to 1,100,000 clones; 65% to 75% were seen once. Study observations and caveats: The generation probabilities recorded for non-shared clonotypes fell below those of clonotypes shared by all four donors.

Notes on this clone: The antigen remains unidentified.

Sequenced: memory CD4+ T cells sorted from blood. The subset: CD45RA-negative fraction. The TCR originated in a man aged 18-30 years in good health.

The CDR3 DNA reads as TGCAGCGTTGGGTGGTCAACTAATGAAAAACTGTTTTTT. This encodes CSVGWSTNEKLFF. The V call is TRBV29-1, the J call TRBJ1-4; no reliable D call. The CDR3 length is 13 residues. In germline, CDR1 is SQVTM, CDR2 ANQGSEA. The V and J ends lost 4 bases and 0 bases respectively, with 6 bases between them.